The TCR beta chain described here comes from a study of T cells after yellow fever vaccination. TCRdb re-analysed the 5' RACE reads in MiXCR, keeping a single row per CDR3 protein. The table lists about 300,000 distinct CDR3 sequences, about 6.6% of them singletons. The V gene's germline CDR1 is LGHNA and CDR2 YSLEER. The CDR3 runs 15 residues. Germline trimming cut 0 bases from V and 1 base from J; bases unmatched to any gene: 2. This clonotype has ten or more counts. The chain recombines TRBV4-3 with TRBJ2-5; 7 bases fit TRBD1. The sample here was PBMCs, taken around 45 days after the first yellow fever vaccination. The clonotype comes from a man younger than 30 who received the YFV17D yellow fever vaccine. CDR3 sequence: CASSQDYRGQETQYF. The CDR3 coding sequence is TGCGCCAGCAGCCAAGATTACAGGGGCCAAGAGACCCAGTACTTC.